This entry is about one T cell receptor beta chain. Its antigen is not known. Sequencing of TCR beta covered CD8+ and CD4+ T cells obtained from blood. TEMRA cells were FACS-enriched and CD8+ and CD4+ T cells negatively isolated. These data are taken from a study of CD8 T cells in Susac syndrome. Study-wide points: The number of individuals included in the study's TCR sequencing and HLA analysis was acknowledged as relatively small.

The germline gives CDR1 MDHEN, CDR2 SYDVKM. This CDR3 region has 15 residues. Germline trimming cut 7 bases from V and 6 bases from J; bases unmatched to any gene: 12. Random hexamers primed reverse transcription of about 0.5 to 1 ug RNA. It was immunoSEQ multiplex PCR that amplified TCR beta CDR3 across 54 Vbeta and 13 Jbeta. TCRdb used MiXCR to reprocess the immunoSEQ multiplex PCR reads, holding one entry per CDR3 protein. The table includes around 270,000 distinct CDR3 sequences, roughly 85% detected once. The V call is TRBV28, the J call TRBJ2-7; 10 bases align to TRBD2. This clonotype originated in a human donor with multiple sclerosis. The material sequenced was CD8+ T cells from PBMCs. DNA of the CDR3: TGTGCCAGCACCTACTCGCTAGCGGGAGACGGCGAGCAGTACTTC. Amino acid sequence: CASTYSLAGDGEQYF.